This T cell receptor beta chain was recorded in a study of technical replicates of blood from several donors. The CDR3 has 13 residues. The germline gives CDR1 MDHEN, CDR2 SYDVKM. The V end was cut by 1 base, the J end by 6 bases, with 9 bases between. Assay: immunoSEQ multiplex PCR; the TCRdb copy retains only in-frame clones and omits some. The sample records more than 70,000 clones, roughly 93% being singletons. The TCR originated in a human donor in good health. Sequenced: T cells isolated from PBMCs. The chain employs TRBV28 and TRBJ1-1, with D possibly matching TRBD1 (5 bases). The CDR3 region has the DNA TGTGCCAGCAGTTTATCCGGAGGGGCTGAAGCTTTCTTT. Encoded protein: CASSLSGGAEAFF.